These T cell receptor beta chains were read from a single sample in a study of regulatory T cells in long-lasting Graves disease. TCRdb recomputed calls from the multiplex PCR reads with MiXCR, one row per CDR3 protein. The data show approximately 400,000 distinct CDR3 sequences, 15% seen once. Another study also made use of these data, one on T cells in Graves' hyperthyroidism and ophthalmopathy.

Material: peripheral blood mononuclear cells (PBMCs), obtained at new diagnosis, from a patient treated with antithyroid drugs. These receptors were obtained from a woman aged 30 to 39 with Graves disease. Each CDR3 is given with its conserved first and last residue. Fields, in order: clone size, CDR3 length, J gene, V gene, D gene, CDR3 DNA, CDR3 protein. D genes are given only for firm matches. Some rows have no size entry. The others give once, few or many, or a class for an expanded clone.

few	17	TRBJ1-2	TRBV6-2/TRBV6-3	TRBD1	TGTGCCAGCAGTTACTCGAGTTCTTTGGGACAGAACTATGGCTACACCTTC	CASSYSSSLGQNYGYTF
-	14	TRBJ2-1	TRBV15	-	TGTGCCACCAGCAGAGATAGGCCGGGTCCGGAGCAGTTCTTC	CATSRDRPGPEQFF
-	18	TRBJ2-6	TRBV3-1	TRBD1	TGTGCCAGCAGCCCTGCGCCAGGGGGTTACTCTGGGGCCAACGTCCTGACTTTC	CASSPAPGGYSGANVLTF
many	13	TRBJ1-2	TRBV2	-	TGTGCCAGCAGTGAGGCCCGCGCCTTTGGCTACACCTTC	CASSEARAFGYTF
many	19	TRBJ1-2	TRBV27	TRBD1	TGTGCCAGCAGTTCCCCAACCCGGACAGGGAAGATCCCGGGGGGTGGCTACACCTTC	CASSSPTRTGKIPGGGYTF
many	14	TRBJ1-2	TRBV29-1	-	TGCAGCGTCGAAAGCAGGGGATTAAGTCGGGGCTACACCTTC	CSVESRGLSRGYTF
many	16	TRBJ2-1	TRBV7-3	-	TGTGCCAGCAGCTTATCACGGGGGGCCCCCAGGAGTGAGCAGTTCTTC	CASSLSRGAPRSEQFF
-	11	TRBJ2-3	TRBV20-1	-	TGCAGTGCTCCCCTGGGGGATACGCAGTATTTT	CSAPLGDTQYF
-	15	TRBJ2-7	TRBV6-2/TRBV6-3	TRBD1	TGTGCCAGCAGTTACTTAGACAGGGGGGGCTACGAGCAGTACTTC	CASSYLDRGGYEQYF
-	15	TRBJ2-7	TRBV11-1	TRBD2	TGTGCCAGCAGCTCGGGACTAGCGGGAGTCTGGGAGCAGTACTTC	CASSSGLAGVWEQYF
few	17	TRBJ2-5	TRBV9	TRBD1	TGTGCCAGCAGCGTCCCGAACAGGGGGCAGTCCCAAGAGACCCAGTACTTC	CASSVPNRGQSQETQYF
many	13	TRBJ1-1	TRBV4-1	-	TGTGCCAGCAGCCAAGTTCCTGACACTGAAGCTTTCTTT	CASSQVPDTEAFF
-	16	TRBJ1-1	TRBV14	-	TGTGCCAGCAGCCAAGAAGGTTGGCAGGGGATGGCTGAAGCTTTCTTT	CASSQEGWQGMAEAFF
many	15	TRBJ1-2	TRBV5-1	-	TGCGCCAGCAGCTTGGTGTGGGGAACGGAAGATGGCTACACCTTC	CASSLVWGTEDGYTF
many	16	TRBJ1-5	TRBV18	TRBD1	TGTGCCAGCTCGCCCAACGACAGGGCCTTCAATCAGCCCCAGCATTTT	CASSPNDRAFNQPQHF
few	14	TRBJ2-1	TRBV5-1	-	TGCGCCAGCAGCCACCGGGAAATACACAATGAGCAGTTCTTC	CASSHREIHNEQFF
-	14	TRBJ2-7	TRBV27	TRBD2	TGTGCCAGCAGCCCTGAGCGGGATGACTACGAGCAGTACTTC	CASSPERDDYEQYF
few	15	TRBJ1-4	TRBV24-1	-	TGTGCCACCAGTGATCGGACTCCCCTGGGTGAAAAACTGTTTTTT	CATSDRTPLGEKLFF
-	12	TRBJ1-1	TRBV4-1	TRBD1	TGCGCCAGCAGCCAGGCTGCAGGGGGGGCTTTCTTT	CASSQAAGGAFF
many	10	TRBJ2-1	TRBV12-3/TRBV12-4	-	TGTGCCAGCAGTTTATTAAGGGAGTTCTTC	CASSLLREFF
many	12	TRBJ2-1	TRBV6-9	-	TGTGCCAGCAGTTACTCGAAGAATGAGCAGTTCTTC	CASSYSKNEQFF
few	18	TRBJ2-2	TRBV7-3	TRBD2	TGTGCCAGCAGCCCTTCGACTAGCGGGGCGACGAACACCGGGGAGCTGTTTTTT	CASSPSTSGATNTGELFF
-	16	TRBJ2-7	TRBV4-2	TRBD2	TGTGCCAGCAGCCAAGCAGCGGGAGGGGTCTTTTACGAGCAGTACTTC	CASSQAAGGVFYEQYF
few	12	TRBJ2-7	TRBV6-2/TRBV6-3	-	TGTGCCAGCAGCCCCCAGCGAGACGAGCAGTACTTC	CASSPQRDEQYF
few	15	TRBJ2-3	TRBV6-5	-	TGTGCCAGCAGTTACTCGGGGTTTAGCACAGATACGCAGTATTTT	CASSYSGFSTDTQYF
-	13	TRBJ1-5	TRBV2	TRBD1	TGTGCCACTGGGACAGGGTACAATCAGCCCCAGCATTTT	CATGTGYNQPQHF
many	17	TRBJ2-1	TRBV27	TRBD2	TGTGCCAGCAGTCCCCCGAGGGAGCGGGAGGGCCTCTATGAGCAGTTCTTC	CASSPPREREGLYEQFF
many	15	TRBJ2-1	TRBV7-9	TRBD2	TGTGCCAGCAGCTTAACTAGCGCGGTCTACAATGAGCAGTTCTTC	CASSLTSAVYNEQFF
-	17	TRBJ1-3	TRBV3-1	-	TGTGCCAGCAGCCAAGTTCTCTCTTTAGCCTCTGGAAACACCATATATTTT	CASSQVLSLASGNTIYF
few	18	TRBJ1-1	TRBV20-1	-	TGCAGTGCTAGTACCCTCTCCTCCTCTGACGTCGGCCCGGTTGAAGCTTTCTTT	CSASTLSSSDVGPVEAFF
many	13	TRBJ1-1	TRBV27	-	TGTGCCAGCAAGGGGGACGGGAACCCTGAAGCTTTCTTT	CASKGDGNPEAFF
-	13	TRBJ2-7	TRBV30	-	TGTGCCTGGAGGACAGGAGGAAACTACGAGCAGTACTTC	CAWRTGGNYEQYF
-	12	TRBJ1-2	TRBV20-1	-	TGCAGTGCCAGCCGGGGGGCGTTTGGCTACACCTTC	CSASRGAFGYTF
many	16	TRBJ2-1	TRBV9	-	TGTGCCAGCAGCGTAGAGGACCGGCCCTCCTACAATGAGCAGTTCTTC	CASSVEDRPSYNEQFF
many	14	TRBJ2-5	TRBV30	-	TGTGCCTGGGGTTCCGGCGGAAGCCAAGAGACCCAGTACTTC	CAWGSGGSQETQYF
many	15	TRBJ2-5	TRBV29-1	TRBD2	TGCAGCGTTGAGCCGGCAACTAGCGGGGAAGAGACCCAGTACTTC	CSVEPATSGEETQYF
many	15	TRBJ1-4	TRBV7-2	-	TGTGCCAGCAGCCCGGTGGGGACAAAGGGCGAAAAACTGTTTTTT	CASSPVGTKGEKLFF
-	13	TRBJ1-2	TRBV12-3/TRBV12-4	-	TGTGCCAGCAGCCTTGGAAGGGCCTATGGCTACACCTTC	CASSLGRAYGYTF
few	17	TRBJ2-2	TRBV28	-	TGTGCCAGCAGTTTACAAAACCCGGGACTCATTACCGGGGAGCTGTTTTTT	CASSLQNPGLITGELFF
many	14	TRBJ2-7	TRBV12-3/TRBV12-4	-	TGTGCCAGCAGTTTGGGGACGCGGTTCGGGGAGCAGTACTTC	CASSLGTRFGEQYF
many	14	TRBJ1-5	TRBV2	-	TGTGCCAGCAGTGGGCCTTTACCCCATCAGCCCCAGCATTTT	CASSGPLPHQPQHF
few	14	TRBJ2-7	TRBV7-6	-	TGTGCCAGCAGCCCAAGTTTGCGGACCTACGAGCAGTACTTC	CASSPSLRTYEQYF
-	15	TRBJ2-1	TRBV4-1	TRBD2	TGCGCCAGCAGCCCGCCTCTAGCGGGAGGGGTTGAGCAGTTCTTC	CASSPPLAGGVEQFF
many	12	TRBJ2-5	TRBV7-9	-	TGTGCCAGCAGCTTGAGGGCAGAGACCCAGTACTTC	CASSLRAETQYF
once	15	TRBJ1-6	TRBV5-5	-	TGCGCCAGCAGCTTGGAGGCCGCCAATCCCTCGACCCTCCACTTT	CASSLEAANPSTLHF
many	14	TRBJ2-2	TRBV7-3	-	TGTGCCAGCAGCTCCGCCGGGACAAGAGGGGAGCTGTTTTTT	CASSSAGTRGELFF
few	14	TRBJ1-1	TRBV25-1	-	TGTGCCAGCAGTGTTTTAGGGGGGAGCACTGAAGCTTTCTTT	CASSVLGGSTEAFF
-	17	TRBJ2-7	TRBV27	TRBD2	TGTGCCAGCAGTTTAACGGGACTAGCGGGCCCCTCCTACGAGCAGTACTTC	CASSLTGLAGPSYEQYF
-	14	TRBJ2-7	TRBV27	TRBD1	TGTGCCAGCAGGCGACAGGGGCGGGACTACGAGCAGTACTTC	CASRRQGRDYEQYF
many	13	TRBJ2-1	TRBV2	-	TGTGCCAGCTCTACACGCTCCTACAATGAGCAGTTCTTC	CASSTRSYNEQFF
few	12	TRBJ2-2	TRBV19	-	TGTGCCAGTAGTGAATTCACCGGGGAGCTGTTTTTT	CASSEFTGELFF
few	13	TRBJ1-6	TRBV30	-	TGTGCCTGGAGTGTCCGGGAGGACTCACCCCTCCACTTT	CAWSVREDSPLHF
many	14	TRBJ2-7	TRBV18	-	TGTGCCAGCTCACCCCAGGGGATCTCCCACGAGCAGTACTTC	CASSPQGISHEQYF
many	15	TRBJ2-7	TRBV28	TRBD2	TGTGCCAGCAGTCTAGAGCGGGAGGGGCCCTACGAGCAGTACTTC	CASSLEREGPYEQYF
many	13	TRBJ1-5	TRBV28	-	TGTGCCAGCAGTACAGGGAGGACTCAGCCCCAGCATTTT	CASSTGRTQPQHF
many	15	TRBJ2-3	TRBV12-3/TRBV12-4	-	TGTGCCAGCAGCTTAGCGGAGGCGAGGGCAGATACGCAGTATTTT	CASSLAEARADTQYF
-	14	TRBJ1-1	TRBV30	-	TGTGCCTGGAGTGTTGCTTCCGGATCAACTGAAGCTTTCTTT	CAWSVASGSTEAFF
-	14	TRBJ2-5	TRBV3-1	-	TGTGCCAGCAGCCAACCAGGGGAGATAAAGACCCAGTACTTC	CASSQPGEIKTQYF
many	23	TRBJ2-1	TRBV6-1	TRBD1	TGTGCCAGCACCACCCTTGACAGGGTATCGTTTATGGTGGGAACCCCCTCCTACAATGAGCAGTTCTTC	CASTTLDRVSFMVGTPSYNEQFF
many	14	TRBJ2-7	TRBV5-1	-	TGCGCCAGCAGCTTGGCCTGGGGGTCCTACGAGCAGTACTTC	CASSLAWGSYEQYF